This TCR beta chain derives from a study of cytomegalovirus exposure and HLA in healthy donors. The primer mix had 60 Vbeta and 13 Jbeta primers. Repertoires were generated with immunoSEQ multiplex PCR, while TCRdb's copy carries only in-frame clones and drops some. This sample has some 110,000 clones, with 13% to 15% found just once. The CDR3 contains 17 residues. Trimming at V came to 1 base and at J to 0 bases, leaving 8 bases not matched to a gene. Germline CDR1 SGHTA, CDR2 FQGNSA. This receptor was taken from a female donor in good health and CMV-seronegative. The specimen sequenced was PBMCs. J is TRBJ2-7 and V is TRBV7-2, with 8 positions matching TRBD2. The CDR3, as DNA: TGTGCCAGCAGCTTAGTGGGCGGGGGGCCTAGCTCCTACGAGCAGTACTTC. Translated, it gives CASSLVGGGPSSYEQYF.